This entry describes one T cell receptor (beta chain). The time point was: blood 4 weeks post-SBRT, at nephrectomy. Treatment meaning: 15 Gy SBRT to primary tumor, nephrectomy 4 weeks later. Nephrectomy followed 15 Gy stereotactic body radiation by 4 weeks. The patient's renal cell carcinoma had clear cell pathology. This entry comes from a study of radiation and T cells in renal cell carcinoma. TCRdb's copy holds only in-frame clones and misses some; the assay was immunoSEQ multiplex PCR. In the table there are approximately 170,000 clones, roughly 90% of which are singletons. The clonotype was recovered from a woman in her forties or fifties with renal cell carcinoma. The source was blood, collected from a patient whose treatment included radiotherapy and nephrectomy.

The CDR3 DNA reads TGTGCCAGCAGCTCCGGGACTACCTACAATGAGCAGTTCTTC. Its protein product is CASSSGTTYNEQFF. V and J are TRBV7-9 and TRBJ2-1, with 7 bases aligning to TRBD2. CDR1 and CDR2 (germline): SEHNR, FQNEAQ (reference sequence). There are 14 residues in the CDR3. V lost 4 bases to trimming and J lost 2 bases; unmatched junction nucleotides: 2.